This T cell receptor (beta chain) was recorded in a study of blood T cell repertoires in COVID-19. Turning to the study itself: Acute and convalescent COVID-19 samples came from the United States, Italy and Spain.

The sample holds one count of this clone. Here immunoSEQ multiplex PCR was the method, and the copy in TCRdb shows in-frame clones only, minus some. The sample holds 350,000 to 450,000 clones, roughly 85% seen once. Germline V gene data show CDR1 as SGDLS and CDR2 as YYNGEE. V gave up 4 bases and J gave up 6 bases; unmatched junction bases: 7. There are 13 residues in the CDR3. The V gene is TRBV9, the J gene TRBJ2-7, with TRBD1 matching 7 bases. This clonotype was obtained from a woman aged 18-29 years with acute or convalescent COVID-19. Sequencing was carried out using peripheral blood. The CDR3 protein is CASSPTGQLEQYF. As DNA, the CDR3 is TGTGCCAGCAGCCCTACGGGACAGCTCGAGCAGTACTTC.